This TCR beta chain was captured in a study of T cells in Graves' hyperthyroidism and ophthalmopathy (dated by TCRdb to between 2018 and 2021). As for the study more broadly: Peripheral blood was sampled at the time of initial diagnosis, prior to any treatment. To identify TCR V-J signatures that set the groups apart, the researchers used a discovery cohort of approximately 98 patients, made up of roughly 40 with Graves' ophthalmopathy and 57 with stable Graves' hyperthyroidism. Thyroid tissue and blood T-cell repertoires from about six Graves' hyperthyroidism patients were also compared in the study. The 90 to 100 discovery patients were randomly split 7:3 into training and test sets. Prospective prediction of ophthalmopathy was tested in an independent validation cohort of 18 hyperthyroidism patients and 17 patients who later progressed to ophthalmopathy. According to the paper, TCR Vbeta CDR3 sequencing was carried out on approximately 140 peripheral blood samples, which came from about 45 ophthalmopathy, 70 to 80 hyperthyroidism and approximately 17 progressor patients. After blood sampling, hyperthyroidism patients were treated with methimazole at a starting dose of 30 mg daily, and ophthalmopathy patients were treated with high-dose intravenous methylprednisolone. Broader findings and caveats from the paper: No statistical method was used to fix the sample size in advance, and group allocation was not hidden from the investigators. In validation, progression to ophthalmopathy was predicted by the model with 70% to 71% sensitivity and around 75% specificity, a median of around 5.9 months before onset. Blood samples also contained most of the expanded thyroid clonotypes (frequency above 0.001), which suggests that blood repertoires may reflect thyroid immune responses. A 13 V-J signature model separated ophthalmopathy from stable hyperthyroidism, with around 90% sensitivity and just under 84% specificity in cross-validation and 80%/75% in testing.

This clonotype was counted at least ten times. This clone's antigen is unknown. No base qualities exist here, and no much larger clone lies one base off it. The CDR3, cysteine through phenylalanine, is 15 amino acids long. Left in the record is the CDR3 DNA by itself, 45 bases read in frame from the first base. Trimming at the junction amounts to 0 bases on V and 5 bases on J, and the germline ends lie 13 bases apart. In the germline V gene (reference sequence), CDR1 corresponds to LNHDA and CDR2 to SQIVND. Stable Graves' hyperthyroidism was defined as the absence of progression to ophthalmopathy over 18 months of follow-up. Hyperthyroidism patients were newly diagnosed, had a disease duration of under 2 months, and were aged 18 to 65 years. Any patient with an uncontrolled infection, another autoimmune disease, pregnancy or lactation was excluded. Clinical symptoms, serum thyroxine and TRAb, thyroid ultrasound, and orbital computed tomography formed the basis for the diagnoses. Ficoll-Paque density gradient centrifugation was used to isolate PBMCs from about 10 ml of fresh peripheral blood. Total RNA was extracted using Trizol reagent, and RNA quality was assessed on an Agilent 2100 Bioanalyzer.

The TCR beta CDR3 regions were amplified from the RNA transcripts. For the first round of RT-PCR on the TCR CDR3, the HTBI primer set was used together with the Qiagen OneStep RT-PCR kit. A second multiplex PCR round built the libraries, followed by size selection and purification. Sequencing of the libraries was done on an Illumina HiSeq2000 using paired-end 100 bp reads. In the source study's methods: Raw data were processed with SOAPnuke, discarding reads with adapters, uncalled bases, mean Phred below 15, or no exact constant-primer or identifier match. High-quality paired reads were merged using COPE v1.2.5, and each unique nucleotide sequence was defined as a clonotype. Clonotypes were aligned to IMGT TRBV, TRBD and TRBJ reference segments using MiTCR v1.1. The analysis was restricted to V-J combinations with a frequency above 0.0001, which together covered 98% to 99.2% of the repertoires. A TCS score was defined as the ratio of F50 (clonal expansion) to E x V (chaos), with BLOSUM62-based TCRdist applied between CDR3 peptides within each V-J. Welch's t-statistics and random forest reduced around 510 V-J features to 13, which were used in a naive Bayes classifier (R e1071). TCRdb passed the public sequencing reads through fastp at Q25 and MiXCR, retaining productive beta sequences. CDR3 protein sequences are deduplicated, and each keeps its most common genes and DNA. Here the V and J calls rest on TCRdb's processing, not on the authors' analysis. This sample holds some 690,000 distinct CDR3 sequences; approximately 15% were observed only once. The top ten clones comprise roughly a sixth of the sample.

The receptor chain draws on TRBV19 and TRBJ1-1, with the D gene uncertain. The specimen sequenced was blood. The TCR was taken from a man aged 50-60 years with Graves' hyperthyroidism. CDR3 loop: CASSIEGIGITEAFF. The sequence in DNA is TGTGCCAGTAGTATAGAGGGCATTGGAATAACTGAAGCTTTCTTT.